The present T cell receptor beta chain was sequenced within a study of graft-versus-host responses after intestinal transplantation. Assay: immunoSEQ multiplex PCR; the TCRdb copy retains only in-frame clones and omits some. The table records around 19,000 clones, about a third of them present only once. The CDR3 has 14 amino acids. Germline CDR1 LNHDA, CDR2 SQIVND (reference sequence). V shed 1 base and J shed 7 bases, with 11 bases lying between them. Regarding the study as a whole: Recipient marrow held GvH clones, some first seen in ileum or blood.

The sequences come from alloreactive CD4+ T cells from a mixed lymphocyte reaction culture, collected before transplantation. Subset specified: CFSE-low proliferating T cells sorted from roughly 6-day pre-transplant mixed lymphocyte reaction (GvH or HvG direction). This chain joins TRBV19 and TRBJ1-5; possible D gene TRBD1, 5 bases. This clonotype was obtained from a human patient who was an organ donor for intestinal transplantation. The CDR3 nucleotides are TGTGCCAGTAGTATAGTCAGGGATGACCAGCCCCAGCATTTT. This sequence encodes CASSIVRDDQPQHF.